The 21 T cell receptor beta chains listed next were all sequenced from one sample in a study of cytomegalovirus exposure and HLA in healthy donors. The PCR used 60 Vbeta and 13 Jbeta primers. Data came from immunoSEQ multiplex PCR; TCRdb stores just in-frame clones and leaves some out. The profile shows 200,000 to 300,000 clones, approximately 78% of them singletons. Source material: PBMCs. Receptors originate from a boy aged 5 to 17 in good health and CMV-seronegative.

The CDR3 region has the DNA TGTGCCAGCAGCGTAGTCTTGGGGGGGATGGGCCTGAGGCCCCAGCATTTT. It codes for CASSVVLGGMGLRPQHF. The J gene is TRBJ1-5, the V gene TRBV9; TRBD1 might be the D (5 bases). Trimming took 0 bases from V and 9 from J, leaving 22 bases between them. CDR3 length: 17 residues. Germline CDR1 is SGDLS and CDR2 is YYNGEE.

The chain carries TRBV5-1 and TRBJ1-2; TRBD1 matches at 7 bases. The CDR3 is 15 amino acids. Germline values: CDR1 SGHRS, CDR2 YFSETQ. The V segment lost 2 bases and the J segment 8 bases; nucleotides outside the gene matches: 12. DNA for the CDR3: TGCGCCAGCAGCTTACTAGGGACAGCCGGAGACGGCTACACCTTC. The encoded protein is CASSLLGTAGDGYTF.

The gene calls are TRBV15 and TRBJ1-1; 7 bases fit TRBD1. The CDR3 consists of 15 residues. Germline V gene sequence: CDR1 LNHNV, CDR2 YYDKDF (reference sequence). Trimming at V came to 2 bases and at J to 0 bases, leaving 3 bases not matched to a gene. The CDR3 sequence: CATSRTGDLNTEAFF. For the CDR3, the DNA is TGTGCCACCAGCAGAACAGGGGATTTGAACACTGAAGCTTTCTTT. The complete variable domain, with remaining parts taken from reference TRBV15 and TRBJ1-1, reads DAMVIQNPRYQVTQFGKPVTLSCSQTLNHNVMYWYQQKSSQAPKLLFHYYDKDFNNEADTPDNFQSRRPNTSFCFLDIRSPGLGDTAMYLCATSRTGDLNTEAFFGQGTRLTVV.

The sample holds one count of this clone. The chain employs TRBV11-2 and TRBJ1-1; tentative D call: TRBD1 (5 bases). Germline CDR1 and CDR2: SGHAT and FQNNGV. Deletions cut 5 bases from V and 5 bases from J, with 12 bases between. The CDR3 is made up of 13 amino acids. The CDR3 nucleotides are TGTGCCAGCAGCGCCTTACAGGTTACTGAAGCTTTCTTT. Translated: CASSALQVTEAFF.

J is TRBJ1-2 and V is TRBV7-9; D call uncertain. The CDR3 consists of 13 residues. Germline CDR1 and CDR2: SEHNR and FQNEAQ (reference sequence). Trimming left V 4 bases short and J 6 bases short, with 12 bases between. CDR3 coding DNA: TGTGCCAGCAGCTCCCGAGGGCTCGATGGCTACACCTTC. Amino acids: CASSSRGLDGYTF.

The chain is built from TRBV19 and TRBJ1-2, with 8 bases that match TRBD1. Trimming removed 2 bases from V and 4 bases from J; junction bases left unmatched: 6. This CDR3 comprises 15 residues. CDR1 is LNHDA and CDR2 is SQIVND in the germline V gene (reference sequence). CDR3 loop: CASSIWDRSFYGYTF. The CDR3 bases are TGTGCCAGTAGTATATGGGACAGGAGCTTCTATGGCTACACCTTC.

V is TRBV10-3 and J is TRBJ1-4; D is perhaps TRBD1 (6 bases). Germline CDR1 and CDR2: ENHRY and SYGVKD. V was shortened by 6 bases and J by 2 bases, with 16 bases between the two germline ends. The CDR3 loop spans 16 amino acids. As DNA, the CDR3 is TGTGCCATCAGCTACTCAGGGGAACGGACTAATGAAAAACTGTTTTTT. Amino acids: CAISYSGERTNEKLFF.

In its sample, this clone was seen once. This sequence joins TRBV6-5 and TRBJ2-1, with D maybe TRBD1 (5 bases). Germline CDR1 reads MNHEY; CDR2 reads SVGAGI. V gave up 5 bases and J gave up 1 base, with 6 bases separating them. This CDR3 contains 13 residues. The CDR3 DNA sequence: TGTGCCAGCAGTGACAGTTCCTACAATGAGCAGTTCTTC. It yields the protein CASSDSSYNEQFF.

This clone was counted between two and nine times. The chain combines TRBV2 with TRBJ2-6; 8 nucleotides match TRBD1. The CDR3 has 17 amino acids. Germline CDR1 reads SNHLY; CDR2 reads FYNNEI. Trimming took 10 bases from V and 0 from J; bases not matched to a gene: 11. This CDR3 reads CAKEGDRGFSGANVLTF. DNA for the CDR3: TGTGCCAAGGAGGGAGACAGGGGTTTCTCTGGGGCCAACGTCCTGACTTTC. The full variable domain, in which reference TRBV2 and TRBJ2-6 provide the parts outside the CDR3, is EPEVTQTPSHQVTQMGQEVILRCVPISNHLYFYWYRQILGQKVEFLVSFYNNEISEKSEIFDDQFSVERPDGSNFTLKIRSTKLEDSAMYFCAKEGDRGFSGANVLTFGAGSRLTVL.

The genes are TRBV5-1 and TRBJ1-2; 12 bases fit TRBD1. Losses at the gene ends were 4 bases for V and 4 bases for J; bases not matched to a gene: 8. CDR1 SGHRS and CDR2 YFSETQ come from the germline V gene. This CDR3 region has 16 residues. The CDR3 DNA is TGCGCCAGCAGCCCGGGACAGGGGGCAGTGGTCTATGGCTACACCTTC. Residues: CASSPGQGAVVYGYTF.

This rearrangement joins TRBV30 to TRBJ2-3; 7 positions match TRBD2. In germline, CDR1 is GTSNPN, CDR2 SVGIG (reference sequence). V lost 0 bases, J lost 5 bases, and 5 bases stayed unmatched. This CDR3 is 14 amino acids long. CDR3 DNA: TGTGCCTGGAGTGTACGCGGGAGAGGAGATACGCAGTATTTT. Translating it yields CAWSVRGRGDTQYF.

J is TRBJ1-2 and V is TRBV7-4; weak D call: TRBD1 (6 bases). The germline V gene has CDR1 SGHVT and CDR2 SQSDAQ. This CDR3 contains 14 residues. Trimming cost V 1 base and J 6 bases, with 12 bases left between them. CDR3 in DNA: TGTGCCAGCAGCTTAGAGGGGGATCGAGATGGCTACACCTTC. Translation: CASSLEGDRDGYTF.

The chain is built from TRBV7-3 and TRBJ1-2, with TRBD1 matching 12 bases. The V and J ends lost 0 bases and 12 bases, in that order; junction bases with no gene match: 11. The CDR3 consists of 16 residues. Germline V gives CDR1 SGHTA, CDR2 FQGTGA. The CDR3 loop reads CASSLTFGTGGVLNTF. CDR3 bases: TGTGCCAGCAGCTTAACCTTCGGGACAGGGGGCGTTCTAAACACCTTC.

The CDR3 loop reads CASSLDGTGELFF. CDR3 nucleotide sequence: TGTGCCAGCAGCCTCGACGGGACCGGGGAGCTGTTTTTT. V and J are TRBV7-7 and TRBJ2-2, with unresolved D. This CDR3 spans 13 amino acids. Germline V gene sequence: CDR1 SSHAT, CDR2 FNYEAQ (reference sequence). V was trimmed by 5 bases and J by 5 bases, leaving 9 bases between them.

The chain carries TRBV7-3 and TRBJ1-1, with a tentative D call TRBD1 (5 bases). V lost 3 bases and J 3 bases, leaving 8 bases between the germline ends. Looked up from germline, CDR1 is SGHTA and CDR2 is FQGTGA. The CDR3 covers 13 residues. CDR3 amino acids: CASSFGGDTEAFF. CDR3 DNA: TGTGCCAGCAGCTTTGGAGGGGACACTGAAGCTTTCTTT. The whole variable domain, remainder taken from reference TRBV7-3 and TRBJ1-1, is GAGVSQTPSNKVTEKGKYVELRCDPISGHTALYWYRQSLGQGPEFLIYFQGTGAADDSGLPNDRFFAVRPEGSVSTLKIQRTERGDSAVYLCASSFGGDTEAFFGQGTRLTVV.

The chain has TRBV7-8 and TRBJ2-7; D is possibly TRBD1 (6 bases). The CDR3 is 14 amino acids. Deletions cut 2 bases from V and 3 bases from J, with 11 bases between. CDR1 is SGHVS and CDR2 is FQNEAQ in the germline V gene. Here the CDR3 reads CASSLSGDHYEQYF. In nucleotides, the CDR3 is TGTGCCAGCAGCTTATCAGGGGATCACTACGAGCAGTACTTC.

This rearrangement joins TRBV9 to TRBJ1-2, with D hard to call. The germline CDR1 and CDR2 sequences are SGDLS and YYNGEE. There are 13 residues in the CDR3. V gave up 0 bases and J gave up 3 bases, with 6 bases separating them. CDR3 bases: TGTGCCAGCAGCGTAGATGACTACTATGGCTACACCTTC. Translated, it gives CASSVDDYYGYTF.

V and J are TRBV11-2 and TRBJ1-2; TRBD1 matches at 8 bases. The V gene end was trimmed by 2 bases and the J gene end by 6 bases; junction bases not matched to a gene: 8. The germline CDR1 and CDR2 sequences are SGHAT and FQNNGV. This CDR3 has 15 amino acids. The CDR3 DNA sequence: TGTGCCAGCAGCTTATCTCCCCACAGGGGGGATGGCTACACCTTC. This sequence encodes CASSLSPHRGDGYTF.

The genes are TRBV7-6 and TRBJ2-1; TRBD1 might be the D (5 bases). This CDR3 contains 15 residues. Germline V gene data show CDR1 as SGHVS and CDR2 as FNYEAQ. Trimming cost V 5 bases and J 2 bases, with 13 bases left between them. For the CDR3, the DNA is TGTGCCAGCAGCCTCTTAGGGGAACCCTACAATGAGCAGTTCTTC. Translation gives CASSLLGEPYNEQFF.

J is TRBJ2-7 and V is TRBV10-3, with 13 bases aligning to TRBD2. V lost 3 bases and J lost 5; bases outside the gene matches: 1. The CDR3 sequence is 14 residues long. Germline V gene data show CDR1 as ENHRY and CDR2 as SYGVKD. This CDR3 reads CAISEGTSGDEQYF. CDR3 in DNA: TGTGCCATCAGTGAAGGGACTAGCGGGGACGAGCAGTACTTC.

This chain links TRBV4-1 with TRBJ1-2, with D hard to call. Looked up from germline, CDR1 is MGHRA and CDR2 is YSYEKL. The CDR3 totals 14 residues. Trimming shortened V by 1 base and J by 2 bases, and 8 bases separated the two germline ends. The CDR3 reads CASSQVGTNYGYTF. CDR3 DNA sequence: TGCGCCAGCAGCCAAGTTGGCACAAACTATGGCTACACCTTC.